These T cell receptor beta chains were read from a single sample in a study of blood T cells in healthy people across ages. TCRdb called the 5' RACE reads again in MiXCR, with one record for every CDR3 protein. Of around 800,000 distinct CDR3 sequences listed, about 62% are singletons. Sequences were obtained from blood. Receptors originate from a man aged 30 to 45 in good health. CDR3s include the opening cysteine and the closing phenylalanine or tryptophan. D genes are given only for firm matches. Some rows mark clone size as missing; the rest say once, few, many or name a class of expanded clone.

>few|-|TRBJ2-7|TRBV6-4
TGTGCCAGCAGTGAAATATGGGGACCTCAAATCAAGCAGTACTTC
CASSEIWGPQIKQYF
>few|-|TRBJ1-2|TRBV7-2
TGTGCCAGCAGACGGACGGATAACTATGGCTACACCTTC
CASRRTDNYGYTF
>-|-|TRBJ2-1|TRBV6-2/TRBV6-3
TGTGCCAGCCAAGTAGCGGCCAATGAGCAGTTCTTC
CASQVAANEQFF
>-|-|TRBJ2-7|TRBV3-1
TGTGCCAGCAGCCAAGTTCCCGCAGGGAACTACGAGCAGTACTTC
CASSQVPAGNYEQYF
>-|-|TRBJ2-7|TRBV4-2
TGTGCCAGCAGCCAAGAAGGAATGGCAGGGTACGAGCAGTACTTC
CASSQEGMAGYEQYF
>-|-|TRBJ1-6|TRBV6-2/TRBV6-3
TGTGCCAGCAGACGCTGGCAAGGGTACCCTACACCCCTCCACTTT
CASRRWQGYPTPLHF
>-|-|TRBJ1-2|TRBV12-3/TRBV12-4
TGTGCCAGCAGCCTAGTCGACTGGGACTGGTATGGCTACACCTTC
CASSLVDWDWYGYTF
>-|-|TRBJ2-3|TRBV29-1
TGCAGCGTTCCCGGGCAGGGGACCACAGATACGCAGTATTTT
CSVPGQGTTDTQYF
>-|-|TRBJ2-5|TRBV9
TGTGCCAGCAGCGTATATGGGGGCGCTAACCAAGAGACCCAGTACTTC
CASSVYGGANQETQYF
>-|-|TRBJ2-7|TRBV6-2/TRBV6-3
TGTGCCAGCAGTTACCCCGGGGTGACCTACGAGCAGTACTTC
CASSYPGVTYEQYF
>-|-|TRBJ1-1|TRBV9
TGTGCCAGCAGCGTAGGTAACAGGGAAGTTGAAGCTTTCTTT
CASSVGNREVEAFF
>-|TRBD2|TRBJ2-5|TRBV7-9
TGTGCCAGCAGCTTGAACGGGGGGATCCAAGAGACCCAGTACTTC
CASSLNGGIQETQYF
>few|-|TRBJ2-5|TRBV3-1
TGTGCCAGCAGCCAAGATCCCAGGGGAGAGACCCAGTACTTC
CASSQDPRGETQYF
>-|-|TRBJ2-1|TRBV20-1
TGCAGTGCTCAGGGGTTTGACAATGAGCAGTTCTTC
CSAQGFDNEQFF
>-|TRBD2|TRBJ2-1|TRBV13
TGTGCCAGCAGCTCCAGCGGGGGAGTTTTGAATGAGCAGTTCTTC
CASSSSGGVLNEQFF
>once|-|TRBJ1-1|TRBV6-5
TGTGCCAGCAGCGTAACCGGTTTTCCCGAAGCTTTCTTT
CASSVTGFPEAFF
>-|TRBD2|TRBJ2-5|TRBV7-9
TGTGCCAGCAGCTTTGAAGGTAGCGGGTCCCAAGAGACCCAGTACTTC
CASSFEGSGSQETQYF
>-|-|TRBJ1-5|TRBV29-1
-
CSVGQGNQPRHF
>-|-|TRBJ2-3|TRBV7-9
TGTGCCAGCAGCGTGTCTACAAATACGCAGTATTTT
CASSVSTNTQYF
>-|TRBD2|TRBJ2-1|TRBV15
TGTGCCACCAGCAGCCTTCCGGGACTACTCCATGAGCAGTTCTTC
CATSSLPGLLHEQFF
>few|-|TRBJ2-7|TRBV4-3
TGCGCCAGCAGCCAAGAACCTCGCCTCCTCGAGCAGTACTTC
CASSQEPRLLEQYF
>few|-|TRBJ2-6|TRBV4-3
TGCGCCAGCAGCCAGGGAAGCTCTGGGGCCAACGTCCTGACTTTC
CASSQGSSGANVLTF
>-|-|TRBJ2-4|TRBV5-4
TGTGCCAGCAGCCTGCAAGACCGTACCAGCAAGCAGTACTTC
CASSLQDRTSKQYF
>-|TRBD2|TRBJ2-1|TRBV7-9
TGTGCCAGCAGCTTAGGCTTCGATCGGCCGGGACTAAACTACAATGAGCAGTTCTTC
CASSLGFDRPGLNYNEQFF
>-|-|TRBJ2-1|TRBV9
TGTGCCAGCAGCACTCGAGGGTACAATGAGCAGTTCTTC
CASSTRGYNEQFF
>-|-|TRBJ2-4|TRBV19
TGTGCCAGTAGTGTCGGGGGAGGTACAGCAAACATTCAGTACTTC
CASSVGGGTANIQYF
>-|-|TRBJ2-5|TRBV9
TGTGCCAGCAGCGGGACCAGAAGCCTCCAAGAGACCCAGTACTTC
CASSGTRSLQETQYF
>-|-|TRBJ1-3|TRBV7-9
TGTGCCAGCAGCTTAGAGAACTCTGGAAACACCATATATTTT
CASSLENSGNTIYF
>-|-|TRBJ1-6|TRBV7-3
TGTGCCAGCAGCTTAGTACGGGAGGGACCCCTCCACTTT
CASSLVREGPLHF
>-|TRBD1|TRBJ2-7|TRBV13
TGTGCCAGCAGCCCCTCTGCAGGGGGCTACTCCTACGAGCAGTACTTC
CASSPSAGGYSYEQYF
>many|-|TRBJ2-3|TRBV7-3
TGTGCCAGCAGCCAAGGAGGGGGGGACGGGGATACGCAGTATTTT
CASSQGGGDGDTQYF
>-|-|TRBJ2-1|TRBV29-1
TGCAGCGTTGATTTAGACGGGAACAATGAGCAGTTCTTC
CSVDLDGNNEQFF
>-|-|TRBJ2-5|TRBV15
TGTGCCACCAGCAGGTCTACAGGGCTGGAGACCCAGTACTTC
CATSRSTGLETQYF
>-|-|TRBJ1-2|TRBV11-1
TGTGCCAGCAGCTTATACGAGGGCAGTAACTATGGCTACACCTTC
CASSLYEGSNYGYTF
>many|-|TRBJ2-3|TRBV29-1
TGCAGCGTTTCTAAGGGGGGCACAGATACGCAGTATTTT
CSVSKGGTDTQYF
>-|TRBD1|TRBJ2-5|TRBV18
TGTGCCAGCTCACCTACAGGGGTGAGACAAGAGACCCAGTACTTC
CASSPTGVRQETQYF
>-|TRBD1|TRBJ1-5|TRBV12-3/TRBV12-4
TGTGCCAGCAGTTTAGAACAGACAGGGTCAGGAGGATATAGCAATCAGCCCCAGCATTTT
CASSLEQTGSGGYSNQPQHF
>once|TRBD2|TRBJ2-7|TRBV12-3/TRBV12-4
TGTGCCAGCAGTTTAATAGCGGGTCCTGGCGAGCAGTACTTC
CASSLIAGPGEQYF
>few|TRBD2|TRBJ2-7|TRBV20-1
TGCAGTGCTAGCCCCCCGGGACTAGCCTACGAGCAGTACTTC
CSASPPGLAYEQYF
>-|-|TRBJ2-1|TRBV28
TGTGCCAGCAGTCCCGGGACTCTGCCCTACAATGAGCAGTTCTTC
CASSPGTLPYNEQFF
>few|-|TRBJ2-5|TRBV7-9
TGTGCCAGTGGAGACCAGCGGGAGACCCAGTACTTC
CASGDQRETQYF
>once|TRBD2|TRBJ2-6|TRBV5-6
TGTGCCAGCAGCGCGAGACTAGCGGGGGCCTATCTTGACTCTGGGGCCAACGTCCTGACTTTC
CASSARLAGAYLDSGANVLTF
>-|-|TRBJ2-7|TRBV5-1
TGCGCCAGCAGCTTGGCATATATGGCCTACGAGCAGTACTTC
CASSLAYMAYEQYF
>-|-|TRBJ2-7|TRBV20-1
TGCAGTGTCACCCAGGGAGCTCTAAACTCCTACGAGCAGTACTTC
CSVTQGALNSYEQYF
>few|-|TRBJ2-6|TRBV27
TGTGCCAGCAGTTTATTCCAGACTGGGGCCAACGTCCTGACTTTC
CASSLFQTGANVLTF
>-|TRBD1|TRBJ2-7|TRBV5-1
TGCGCCAGCAGCCCGAATTCAGGGACAGCCTACGAGCAGTACTTC
CASSPNSGTAYEQYF
>few|-|TRBJ2-7|TRBV15
TGTGCCACCAGTGAAGGGACCCGGGGTACCCAGTACTTC
CATSEGTRGTQYF
>few|-|TRBJ1-5|TRBV12-3/TRBV12-4
TGTGCCAGCAGTTTAAGAACTTCGGTCAATCAGCCCCAGCATTTT
CASSLRTSVNQPQHF
>-|-|TRBJ2-7|TRBV11-3
TGTGCCAGCAGCCCCCATCGCAACTCCTACGAGCAGTACTTC
CASSPHRNSYEQYF
>-|-|TRBJ2-7|TRBV10-3
TGTGCCATCAGCCGGGCTGGGTCCTACGAGCAGTACTTC
CAISRAGSYEQYF